This section outlines one T cell receptor beta chain sequence together with its context. This entry belongs to a study of blood T cell repertoires in COVID-19. The CDR3 covers 16 residues. V shed 0 bases, J shed 6 bases, and the junction held 8 bases outside the gene matches. Germline V gene sequence: CDR1 WNHNN, CDR2 SYGVQD (reference sequence). The repertoire was sequenced with immunoSEQ multiplex PCR; TCRdb's copy has only in-frame clones and lacks some. Among 50,000 to 70,000 clones listed, approximately 80% were seen once. This sequence originates from a man aged 50-59 years with active or convalescent COVID-19. Sequenced input: peripheral blood. The chain combines TRBV10-1 with TRBJ2-5; TRBD1 matches 9 bases. The chain's CDR3 is CASSESGTGISQTQYF. CDR3 nucleotides: TGCGCCAGCAGTGAGTCCGGGACAGGGATTTCGCAGACCCAGTACTTC.